The 32 T cell receptor beta chains below come from one sample, sequenced in a study of Ad26.COV2.S vaccination and SARS-CoV-2 variants. Sequencing was performed with immunoSEQ multiplex PCR; in TCRdb, only in-frame clones are kept and a portion is missing. There are 200,000 to 250,000 clones in the sample; roughly 90% occur only once, and about 10% lies in the top ten. The treatment denotes: 15 to 20 received Ad26.COV2.S at low or high dose, single or two shots; several received placebo; per-sample allocation not given. The investigators took samples on day 63 after the first vaccine or placebo injection. Sample: peripheral blood, taken in a trial of Ad26.COV2.S vaccine versus placebo. These receptors were obtained from a person between 18 and 60 years old who received the Ad26.COV2.S COVID-19 vaccine or a placebo.

This clone was counted a few times. The rearrangement uses TRBV6-6 and TRBJ1-2; 9 bases match TRBD1. The CDR3 has 16 amino acids. V was pared by 6 bases and J by 5 bases, with 13 bases of the junction left unmatched. CDR1 and CDR2 (germline): MNHNY, SVGAGI (reference sequence). CDR3 nucleotide sequence: TGTGCCAGCAGCCCTCCATCCGACAGGGGGTTGTATGGCTACACCTTC. Translation: CASSPPSDRGLYGYTF.

The chain uses TRBV30 and TRBJ1-5, with D perhaps matching TRBD1 (5 bases). The germline CDR1 and CDR2 sequences are GTSNPN and SVGIG (reference sequence). V gave up 0 bases and J gave up 7 bases, with 10 bases separating them. The CDR3 totals 13 residues. The CDR3 DNA is TGTGCCTGGAGTGTCCGGGACGGCCAGCCCCAGCATTTT. Protein: CAWSVRDGQPQHF.

The chain links TRBV4-3 to TRBJ2-7; TRBD2 might be the D (6 bases). The CDR3 runs 15 residues. The V gene lost 2 bases and the J gene lost 6 bases, with 17 bases spanning the gap. CDR1 is LGHNA, CDR2 YSLEER, per germline. Here the CDR3 reads CASSQTRWGVGEQYF. CDR3 coding DNA: TGCGCCAGCAGCCAAACCCGCTGGGGGGTGGGCGAGCAGTACTTC.

In the case of this clone: Relative to the germline gene, one junction end is altered; a read error may explain this. The chain carries TRBV18 and TRBJ2-7; possible D gene TRBD1, 6 bases. Germline-derived CDR1 and CDR2 are KGHSH and LQKENI. The CDR3 is 15 amino acids. The CDR3 coding sequence is TGTGCCAGCTCGCCACAGGGCCGGGGCTCCTACGAGCAGTACTTC. It specifies CASSPQGRGSYEQYF.

This clone was detected once. The J gene is TRBJ1-1, the V gene TRBV25-1, with a possible D match to TRBD1 (6 bases). From germline, CDR1 is MGHDK and CDR2 SYGVNS. This CDR3 has 14 amino acids. V shed 2 bases and J shed 5 bases, with 12 bases lying between them. The CDR3 protein is CASSEPGVMTEAFF. The CDR3 bases are TGTGCCAGCAGTGAACCAGGGGTTATGACTGAAGCTTTCTTT.

This clone was detected once. The V gene is TRBV19, the J gene TRBJ2-1; TRBD2 is a possible D gene (6 bases). This CDR3 is built from 13 residues. Germline CDR1 reads LNHDA; CDR2 reads SQIVND (reference sequence). Deletions cut 4 bases from V and 9 bases from J, with 13 bases between. The DNA of the CDR3 is TGTGCCAGTAGTAAACTAGCCTCTATTGAGCAGTTCTTC. It translates to CASSKLASIEQFF.

The chain joins TRBV24-1 to TRBJ1-1; 9 bases line up with TRBD1. The germline V gene has CDR1 KGHDR and CDR2 SFDVKD. This CDR3 is built from 16 residues. V trimming: 5 bases; J trimming: 4 bases; junction bases outside the gene matches: 10. The DNA for the CDR3 is TGTGCCACCAGTGGAAACAGGGGGCCGGTAATCACTGAAGCTTTCTTT. Encoded protein: CATSGNRGPVITEAFF.

The chain uses TRBV11-2 and TRBJ1-2, with D possibly TRBD1 on 6 matching bases. CDR1 and CDR2 from the germline V gene are SGHAT and FQNNGV. V dropped 0 bases and J dropped 4 bases, with 18 bases sitting between them. This CDR3 is built from 17 residues. The CDR3 coding sequence is TGTGCCAGCAGCTTAGATCATAATATGGGGGCGGGCTATGGCTACACCTTC. As protein: CASSLDHNMGAGYGYTF.

A note on this clone: The identical CDR3 is also encoded by other nucleotide sequences in the sample. The chain combines TRBV5-5 with TRBJ1-1; no clear D. The V end lost 4 bases, the J end lost 2 bases, and 9 bases lay between the germline ends. CDR3 length equals 13 residues. Germline V gene data show CDR1 as SGHKS and CDR2 as YYEKEE (reference sequence). The CDR3 loop is CASSPPRNTEAFF. DNA for the CDR3: TGTGCCAGCAGCCCCCCCCGAAACACTGAAGCTTTCTTT.

In its sample, this clone was seen once. The rearrangement uses TRBV6-5 and TRBJ2-7; D is ambiguous. CDR1 is MNHEY and CDR2 is SVGAGI in the germline V gene. The CDR3 runs to 13 residues. The V end was cut by 7 bases, the J end by 4 bases, with 14 bases between. DNA of the CDR3: TGTGCCAGCACCCCGGGCTGGCAGTACGAGCAGTACTTC. Translating it yields CASTPGWQYEQYF.

This sequence joins TRBV29-1 and TRBJ1-3; D gene unclear. The CDR3 runs to 15 residues. Germline V gene sequence: CDR1 SQVTM, CDR2 ANQGSEA. Trimming pared 6 bases from V and 3 bases from J, leaving 18 bases between. The CDR3 DNA reads TGCAGCGTCGGAGTGGGAGGGAAAGGTGGAAACACCATATATTTT. Protein: CSVGVGGKGGNTIYF.

CDR3 sequence reads: CSANGYEQYF. Written as DNA, the CDR3 is TGCAGTGCTAACGGCTACGAGCAGTACTTC. J is TRBJ2-7 and V is TRBV20-1; D unclear. This CDR3 has 10 residues. Per germline, CDR1 DFQATT and CDR2 SNEGSKA (reference sequence). Trimming took 4 bases from V and 3 from J, leaving 4 bases between them.

This clone was seen a few times. An end of the junction differs from the germline gene, which may be a read error. This chain connects TRBV6-2 or TRBV6-3 to TRBJ2-7; TRBD1 might be the D (5 bases). CDR1 is MNHEY, CDR2 SVGEGT, per germline. The CDR3 is made up of 13 amino acids. CDR3: CASSYTGSTYGAF. CDR3 nucleotide sequence: TGTGCCAGCAGTTACACCGGATCCACCTATGGGGCTTTC.

The chain links TRBV11-2 to TRBJ2-5; tentative D call: TRBD2 (5 bases). CDR3 size: 14 residues. Germline CDR1 reads SGHAT; CDR2 reads FQNNGV. V lost 7 bases and J lost 5, with 17 bases in between. The CDR3 DNA reads TGTGCCAGCACTAAAGAGGGCAGATGGGAGACCCAGTACTTC. This codes for CASTKEGRWETQYF.

The chain employs TRBV6-2 or TRBV6-3 and TRBJ2-3; tentative D call: TRBD2 (5 bases). This CDR3 has 16 residues. Germline loops: CDR1 MNHEY, CDR2 SVGEGT. V lost 4 bases and J lost 1, with 15 bases in between. DNA for the CDR3: TGTGCCAGCAGTTCCGAGGGTGCGGCCCGCACAGATACGCAGTATTTT. Translated, it gives CASSSEGAARTDTQYF.

The CDR3, as DNA: TGCAGCGTAGGGTTTCCCGGGGAGCTGTTTTTT. Its translation is CSVGFPGELFF. The V gene is TRBV29-1, the J gene TRBJ2-2; D is ambiguous. V dropped 6 bases and J dropped 6 bases, with 8 bases sitting between them. The CDR3 runs to 11 residues. The germline gives CDR1 SQVTM, CDR2 ANQGSEA.

The genes are TRBV2 and TRBJ2-1; 8 nucleotides line up with TRBD1. The CDR3 is made up of 14 amino acids. V was clipped by 1 base and J by 12 bases; unmatched bases: 8. CDR1 is SNHLY and CDR2 is FYNNEI in the germline V gene. The CDR3 nucleotides are TGTGCCAGCAGTGAAGGGCAGGGGGCAGCGTTGCAGTTCTTC. Its protein product is CASSEGQGAALQFF.

This rearrangement joins TRBV18 to TRBJ1-2; 12 bases align to TRBD1. Germline CDR1 is KGHSH and CDR2 is LQKENI. With V trimmed by 3 bases and J by 0 bases, 11 bases remained unmatched. The length of the CDR3 is 19 residues. CDR3 DNA: TGTGCCAGCTCACCTTGGGACAGGGGGCGACATCATCCTAACTATGGCTACACCTTC. Amino acid sequence: CASSPWDRGRHHPNYGYTF.

The rearrangement links TRBV7-2 to TRBJ1-5; TRBD1 is a possible D gene (5 bases). Per germline, CDR1 SGHTA and CDR2 FQGNSA. This CDR3 region has 14 residues. Between the trimmed V and J ends, which lost 4 bases and 6 bases, there was a span of 13 bases. This CDR3 is CASSSGGGSQPQHF. Written as DNA, the CDR3 is TGTGCCAGCAGCTCCGGGGGAGGGAGTCAGCCCCAGCATTTT.

The V gene is TRBV4-1, the J gene TRBJ1-1, with D uncertain. Trimming stripped 0 bases from V and 4 bases from J, with 15 bases between. This CDR3 spans 16 amino acids. CDR1 MGHRA and CDR2 YSYEKL come from the germline V gene. For the CDR3, the DNA is TGCGCCAGCAGCCAAGATTTCGCGGGATCGGGCACTGAAGCTTTCTTT. Translating gives CASSQDFAGSGTEAFF.

This clone was recorded once. The chain uses TRBV27 and TRBJ2-2, with 9 positions matching TRBD2. V dropped 8 bases and J dropped 7; count of bases not matched to a gene: 17. Germline CDR1 reads MNHEY; CDR2 reads SMNVEV (reference sequence). The CDR3 is made up of 17 amino acids. This CDR3 is CASGPGPWREGNGELFF. DNA for the CDR3: TGTGCCAGCGGTCCCGGTCCCTGGCGGGAGGGGAACGGGGAGCTGTTTTTT.

The DNA of the CDR3 is TGTGCCAGCAGCTCACCGGGAGTAACCTACAATGAGCAGTTCTTC. It translates to CASSSPGVTYNEQFF. The rearrangement uses TRBV11-1 and TRBJ2-1, with D tentatively TRBD2 (6 bases). The germline gives CDR1 SGHAT, CDR2 FQDESV (reference sequence). CDR3 length equals 15 residues. Trimming pared 4 bases from V and 2 bases from J, leaving 12 bases between.

This clone was found once. J is TRBJ2-3 and V is TRBV19, with D unresolved. The CDR3 totals 13 residues. The V gene's germline CDR1 is LNHDA and CDR2 SQIVND (reference sequence). V shed 5 bases and J shed 1 base, with 7 bases lying between them. The CDR3 region is CASSRQGTDTQYF. CDR3 DNA sequence: TGTGCCAGTAGTCGGCAGGGCACAGATACGCAGTATTTT.

This clone was counted a single time. The rearrangement uses TRBV5-4 and TRBJ2-5, with TRBD1 matching 8 bases. CDR1 and CDR2 (germline): SGHNT, YYREEE (reference sequence). The CDR3 covers 14 residues. Trimming took 7 bases from V and 4 from J; bases not matched to a gene: 9. CDR3 sequence reads: CASGGTRGPETQYF. In DNA form, the CDR3 reads TGTGCCAGCGGAGGGACCAGGGGGCCAGAGACCCAGTACTTC.

The chain joins TRBV14 to TRBJ2-2; D gene ambiguous. V was pared by 0 bases and J by 6 bases, with 11 bases between. The germline CDR1 and CDR2 sequences are SGHDN and FVKESK. CDR3 size: 15 residues. CDR3 nucleotide sequence: TGTGCCAGCAGCCAAGAGGGCCTCGCTGCCGGGGAGCTGTTTTTT. It is translated as CASSQEGLAAGELFF.

This rearrangement joins TRBV6-2 or TRBV6-3 to TRBJ1-2; tentative D call: TRBD1 (5 bases). V lost 7 bases to trimming and J lost 4 bases, with 22 bases between them. CDR3 size: 16 residues. Germline values: CDR1 MNHEY, CDR2 SVGEGT. The CDR3 loop is CASTPQGTSGGYGYTF. The CDR3 DNA is TGTGCCAGCACCCCACAAGGCACCAGCGGGGGCTATGGCTACACCTTC.

The genes are TRBV27 and TRBJ2-3; 9 nucleotides align to TRBD2. The CDR3 is 16 residues long. The trim removed 5 bases at V and 2 bases at J, leaving 8 bases unmatched. CDR1 is MNHEY and CDR2 is SMNVEV in the germline V gene (reference sequence). CDR3 in amino acids: CASSPTAGGYTDTQYF. The CDR3 DNA reads as TGTGCCAGCAGTCCGACAGCGGGGGGTTACACAGATACGCAGTATTTT.

This chain uses TRBV9 with TRBJ2-2; D possibly corresponds to TRBD2 (5 bases). Trimming left V 7 bases short and J 3 bases short, with 16 bases between. The CDR3 spans 15 residues. The germline V gene encodes CDR1 SGDLS and CDR2 YYNGEE. The CDR3 is CASGRRGWDTGELFF. The CDR3 DNA is TGTGCCAGCGGCCGACGCGGGTGGGACACCGGGGAGCTGTTTTTT.

This clone was detected a few times. DNA of the CDR3: TGTGCCAGTAGTATAATGTCCGGGGGCTACAATGAGCAGTTCTTC. This encodes CASSIMSGGYNEQFF. The chain combines TRBV19 with TRBJ2-1; weak D call: TRBD2 (6 bases). Trimming left V 2 bases short and J 3 bases short, with 11 bases between. The CDR3 is 15 residues long. Germline CDR1 is LNHDA and CDR2 is SQIVND (reference sequence).

In DNA form, the CDR3 reads TGTGCCAGCAGCTTGGGGGGAAGTAACTATGGCTACACCTTC. It specifies CASSLGGSNYGYTF. The gene calls are TRBV5-4 and TRBJ1-2; D call uncertain. CDR1 is SGHNT, CDR2 YYREEE, per germline (reference sequence). This CDR3 spans 14 amino acids. The ends were cut back, 0 bases at V and 1 base at J, with 7 bases in the middle.

J is TRBJ1-2 and V is TRBV6-2 or TRBV6-3; TRBD1 might be the D (5 bases). CDR1 is MNHEY and CDR2 is SVGEGT in the germline V gene. The CDR3 covers 15 residues. Deletions cut 5 bases from V and 4 bases from J, with 17 bases between. Here the CDR3 reads CASSTSGSLGYGYTF. CDR3 DNA: TGTGCCAGCAGTACCTCAGGGAGCTTGGGCTATGGCTACACCTTC.

The V and J genes are TRBV10-3 and TRBJ2-5, with D possibly matching TRBD1 (5 bases). In germline, CDR1 is ENHRY, CDR2 SYGVKD. V was shortened by 6 bases and J by 3 bases, with 14 bases between the two germline ends. The CDR3 consists of 14 residues. CDR3 region: CAISEGALEETQYF. In DNA, the CDR3 is TGTGCCATCAGCGAAGGGGCCTTAGAAGAGACCCAGTACTTC.